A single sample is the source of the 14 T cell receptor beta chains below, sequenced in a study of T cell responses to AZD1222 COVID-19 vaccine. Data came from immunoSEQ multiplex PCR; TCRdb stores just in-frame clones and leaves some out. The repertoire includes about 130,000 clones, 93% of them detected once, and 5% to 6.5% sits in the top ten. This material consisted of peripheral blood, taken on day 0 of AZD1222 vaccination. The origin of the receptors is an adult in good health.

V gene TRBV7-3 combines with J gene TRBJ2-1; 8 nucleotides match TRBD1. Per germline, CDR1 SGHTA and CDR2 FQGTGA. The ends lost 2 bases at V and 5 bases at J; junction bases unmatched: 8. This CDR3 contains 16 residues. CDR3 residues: CASSLDQGAANNEQFF. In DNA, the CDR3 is TGTGCCAGCAGCTTAGACCAGGGGGCAGCCAACAATGAGCAGTTCTTC.

In DNA form, the CDR3 reads TGTGCCTGGAGTGTGGATCGGGATTCACCCCTCCACTTT. It is translated as CAWSVDRDSPLHF. This chain links TRBV30 with TRBJ1-6; D call uncertain. Between the trimmed V and J ends, which lost 0 bases and 8 bases, there was a span of 8 bases. CDR1 and CDR2 (germline): GTSNPN, SVGIG (reference sequence). CDR3 length: 13 residues. Looking up the rest from reference TRBV30 and TRBJ1-6 gives the full variable domain: SQTIHQWPATLVQPVGSPLSLECTVEGTSNPNLYWYRQAAGRGLQLLFYSVGIGQISSEVPQNLSASRPQDRQFILSSKKLLLSDSGFYLCAWSVDRDSPLHFGNGTRLTVT.

CDR3 sequence reads: CASSKTGDNGYTF. The CDR3 region has the DNA TGTGCCAGTAGTAAGACAGGGGATAACGGCTACACCTTC. The chain carries TRBV19 and TRBJ1-2; 8 bases fit TRBD1. Germline CDR1 and CDR2: LNHDA and SQIVND (reference sequence). The length of the CDR3 is 13 residues. The junction had 6 bases not matched to a gene; V was cut back by 4 bases and J by 8 bases.

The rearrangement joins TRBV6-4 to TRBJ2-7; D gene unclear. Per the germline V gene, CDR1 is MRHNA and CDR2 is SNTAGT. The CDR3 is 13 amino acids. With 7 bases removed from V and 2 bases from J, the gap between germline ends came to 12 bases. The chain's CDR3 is CASIKGQTYEQYF. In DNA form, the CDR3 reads TGTGCCAGCATCAAAGGCCAGACCTACGAGCAGTACTTC.

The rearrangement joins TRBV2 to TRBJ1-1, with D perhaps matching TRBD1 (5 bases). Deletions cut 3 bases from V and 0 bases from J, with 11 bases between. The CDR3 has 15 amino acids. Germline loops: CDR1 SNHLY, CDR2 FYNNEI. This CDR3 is CASSDSLDMNTEAFF. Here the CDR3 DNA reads TGTGCCAGCAGTGATTCTTTGGACATGAACACTGAAGCTTTCTTT.

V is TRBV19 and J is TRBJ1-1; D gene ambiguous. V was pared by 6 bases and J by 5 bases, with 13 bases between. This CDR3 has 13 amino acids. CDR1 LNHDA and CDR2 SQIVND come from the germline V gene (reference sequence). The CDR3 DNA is TGTGCCAGTAGCCATTTCATGGTGACTGAAGCTTTCTTT. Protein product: CASSHFMVTEAFF. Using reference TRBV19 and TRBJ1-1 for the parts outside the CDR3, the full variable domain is DGGITQSPKYLFRKEGQNVTLSCEQNLNHDAMYWYRQDPGQGLRLIYYSQIVNDFQKGDIAEGYSVSREKKESFPLTVTSAQKNPTAFYLCASSHFMVTEAFFGQGTRLTVV.

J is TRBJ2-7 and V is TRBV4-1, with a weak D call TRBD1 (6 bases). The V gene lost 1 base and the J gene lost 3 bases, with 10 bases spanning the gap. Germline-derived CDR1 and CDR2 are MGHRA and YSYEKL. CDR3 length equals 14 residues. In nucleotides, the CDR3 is TGCGCCAGCAGCCAAGCCCCAGGGGACTACGAGCAGTACTTC. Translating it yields CASSQAPGDYEQYF.

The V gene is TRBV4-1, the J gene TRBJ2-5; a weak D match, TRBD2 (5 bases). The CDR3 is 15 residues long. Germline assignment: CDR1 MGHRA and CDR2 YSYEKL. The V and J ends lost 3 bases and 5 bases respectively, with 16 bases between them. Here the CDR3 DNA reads TGCGCCAGCAGCCAGGAGGACTCCTACGGGGAGACCCAGTACTTC. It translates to CASSQEDSYGETQYF.

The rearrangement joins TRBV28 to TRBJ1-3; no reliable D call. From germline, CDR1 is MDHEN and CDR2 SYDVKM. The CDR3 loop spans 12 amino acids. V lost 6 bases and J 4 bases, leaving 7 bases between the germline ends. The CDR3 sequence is CASSVVGNTIYF. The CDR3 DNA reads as TGTGCCAGCAGCGTCGTGGGAAACACCATATATTTT.

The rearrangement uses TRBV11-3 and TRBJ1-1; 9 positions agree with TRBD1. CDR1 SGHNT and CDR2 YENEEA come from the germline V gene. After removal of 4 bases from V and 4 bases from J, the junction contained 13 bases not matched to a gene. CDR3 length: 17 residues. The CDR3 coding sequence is TGTGCCAGCAGCTCCAAGGACAGGGGTTTCTGGAGCACTGAAGCTTTCTTT. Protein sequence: CASSSKDRGFWSTEAFF.

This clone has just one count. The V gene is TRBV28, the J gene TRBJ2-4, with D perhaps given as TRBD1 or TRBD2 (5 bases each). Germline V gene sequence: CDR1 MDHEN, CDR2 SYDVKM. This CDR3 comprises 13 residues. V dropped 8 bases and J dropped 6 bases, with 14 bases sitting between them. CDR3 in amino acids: CASHTGTPNIQYF. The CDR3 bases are TGTGCCAGCCACACCGGGACGCCAAACATTCAGTACTTC.

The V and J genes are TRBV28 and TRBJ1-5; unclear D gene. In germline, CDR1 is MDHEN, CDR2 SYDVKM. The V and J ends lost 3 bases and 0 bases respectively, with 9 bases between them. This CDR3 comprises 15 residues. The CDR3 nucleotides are TGTGCCAGCAGTTTGTCCGGGTATAGCAATCAGCCCCAGCATTTT. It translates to CASSLSGYSNQPQHF. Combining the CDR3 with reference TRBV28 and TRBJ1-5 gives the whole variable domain DVKVTQSSRYLVKRTGEKVFLECVQDMDHENMFWYRQDPGLGLRLIYFSYDVKMKEKGDIPEGYSVSREKKERFSLILESASTNQTSMYLCASSLSGYSNQPQHFGDGTRLSIL.

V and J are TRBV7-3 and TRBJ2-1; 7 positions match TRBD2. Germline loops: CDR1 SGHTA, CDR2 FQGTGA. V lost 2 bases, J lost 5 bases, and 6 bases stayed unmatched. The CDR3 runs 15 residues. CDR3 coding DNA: TGTGCCAGCAGCTTATTGGGGCTAGCGGACAATGAGCAGTTCTTC. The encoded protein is CASSLLGLADNEQFF.

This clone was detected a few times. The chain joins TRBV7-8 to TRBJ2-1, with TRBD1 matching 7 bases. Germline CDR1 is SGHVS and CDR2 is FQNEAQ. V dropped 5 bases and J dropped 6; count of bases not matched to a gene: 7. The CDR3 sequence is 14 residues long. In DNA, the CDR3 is TGTGCCAGCAGCCGAAGAAGGGGGCGCAATGAGCAGTTCTTC. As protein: CASSRRRGRNEQFF.